This T cell receptor beta chain originates from a study of response to subunit inactivated influenza vaccine. Broader study findings: Authors suggested seasonal influenza vaccinations each recruit few new T cells.

TCRdb passed the RT-PCR reads through MiXCR, listing each CDR3 protein once. This sample has some 300,000 distinct CDR3 sequences, with about 20% found just once. V trimming: 1 base; J trimming: 6 bases; junction bases outside the gene matches: 7. This CDR3 comprises 15 residues. This clonotype was counted a few times. Its specificity is not known. The sequence was obtained from a man between 50 and 69 years old who received an inactivated influenza vaccine. Material: PBMCs from blood, obtained 21 months after vaccination. J is TRBJ2-7 and V is TRBV12-3 or TRBV12-4; TRBD1 matches 9 bases. CDR3 DNA sequence: TGTGCCAGCAGTTTAGGTAGTAACAGGGGGCGCGAGCAGTACTTC. It yields the protein CASSLGSNRGREQYF.